One T cell receptor (beta chain) is described in this entry. Its antigen is still unknown. These data belong to a study of radiotherapy plus CTLA-4 blockade in lung cancer. People whose metastatic non-small-cell lung cancer was chemo-refractory got focal radiation along with CTLA-4 blockade by ipilimumab. Overall study findings and caveats: Early clone dynamics of blood T cells, plus interferon-beta, reportedly predicted response best.

V was shortened by 1 base and J by 8 bases, with 16 bases between the two germline ends. Germline CDR1 LNHDA, CDR2 SQIVND (reference sequence). CDR3 length: 15 residues. TCRdb's table, derived via immunoSEQ multiplex PCR, lists solely in-frame clones and lacks some. The profile shows about 80,000 clones, around 78% of them singletons. The sequencing here drew on peripheral blood, taken from a patient treated with radiotherapy plus ipilimumab. The clonotype was recovered from a human donor with non-small cell lung cancer whose response to radiotherapy plus ipilimumab could not be evaluated. Some clones in this sample may be carry-over from other donors' samples. The chain uses TRBV19 and TRBJ2-3; a weak D match, TRBD1 (6 bases). The CDR3: CASSIGPDRSGTQYF. The CDR3 DNA is TGTGCCAGTAGTATAGGCCCCGACAGGAGCGGTACGCAGTATTTT.